The source of this T cell receptor (beta chain) is a study of blood T cell repertoires in COVID-19. Study-level background: Specimens from acute and convalescent COVID-19 originated in the United States, Italy and Spain. From T cells, B-cell-depleted T cells, or PBMCs came the material, which was cDNA or gDNA.

Original processing methods: Amplification of reference gene primers provided the estimated nucleated cell counts. TCRdb keeps only in-frame clones here, not all; method: immunoSEQ multiplex PCR. That table is the source of V, J and clone size, and D and trimming were worked out from the DNA. The sample has tens of thousands of clones, 88% seen once. Trimming removed 1 base from V and 3 bases from J, with 3 bases in between. The CDR3 consists of 12 residues. Germline V gene sequence: CDR1 SEHNR, CDR2 FQNEAQ (reference sequence). The source material was peripheral blood. The rearrangement joins TRBV7-9 to TRBJ1-2, with D hard to call. The TCR comes from a human donor in a cohort sampled during active COVID-19. The CDR3 DNA sequence: TGTGCCAGCAGCTTAGGAGACTATGGCTACACCTTC. Amino acids: CASSLGDYGYTF.